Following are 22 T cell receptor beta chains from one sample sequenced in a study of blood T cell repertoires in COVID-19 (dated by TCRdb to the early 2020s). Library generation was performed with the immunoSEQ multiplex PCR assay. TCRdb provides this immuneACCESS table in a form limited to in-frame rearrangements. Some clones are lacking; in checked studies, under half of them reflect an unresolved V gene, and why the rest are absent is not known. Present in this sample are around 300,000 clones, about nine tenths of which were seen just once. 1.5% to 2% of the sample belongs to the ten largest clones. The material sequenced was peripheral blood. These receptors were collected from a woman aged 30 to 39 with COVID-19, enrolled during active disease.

The CDR3 is CASSLKGEGSPLHF. CDR3 in DNA: TGTGCCAGCAGCTTAAAGGGGGAGGGTTCACCCCTCCACTTT. The rearrangement links TRBV7-6 to TRBJ1-6; perhaps TRBD1 as D (6 bases). CDR1 and CDR2 (germline): SGHVS, FNYEAQ. This CDR3 contains 14 residues. Trimming left V 2 bases short and J 9 bases short, with 11 bases between.

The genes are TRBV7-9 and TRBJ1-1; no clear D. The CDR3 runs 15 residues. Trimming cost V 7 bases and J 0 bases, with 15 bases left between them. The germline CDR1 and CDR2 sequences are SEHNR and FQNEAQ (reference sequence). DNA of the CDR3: TGTGCCAGCACCGATGACACGTTCCTGAACACTGAAGCTTTCTTT. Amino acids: CASTDDTFLNTEAFF.

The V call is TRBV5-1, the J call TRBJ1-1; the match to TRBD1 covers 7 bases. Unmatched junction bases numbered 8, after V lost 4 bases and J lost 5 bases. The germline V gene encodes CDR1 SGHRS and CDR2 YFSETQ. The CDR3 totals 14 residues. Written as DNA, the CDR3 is TGCGCCAGCAGCCCCGGGACAGTAGGGACTGAAGCTTTCTTT. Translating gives CASSPGTVGTEAFF.

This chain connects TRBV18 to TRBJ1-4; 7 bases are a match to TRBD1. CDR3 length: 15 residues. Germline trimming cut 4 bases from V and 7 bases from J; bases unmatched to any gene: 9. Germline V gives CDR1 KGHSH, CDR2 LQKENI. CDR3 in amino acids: CASSLRQGLGEKLFF. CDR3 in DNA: TGTGCCAGCTCACTCCGACAGGGACTGGGTGAAAAACTGTTTTTT.

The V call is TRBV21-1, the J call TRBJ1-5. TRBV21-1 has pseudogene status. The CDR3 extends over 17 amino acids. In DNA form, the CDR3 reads TGTGCCAGCATCCTCCCCTTGGAGCGGGGAAGCAATCAGCCCCAGCATTTT. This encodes CASILPLERGSNQPQHF.

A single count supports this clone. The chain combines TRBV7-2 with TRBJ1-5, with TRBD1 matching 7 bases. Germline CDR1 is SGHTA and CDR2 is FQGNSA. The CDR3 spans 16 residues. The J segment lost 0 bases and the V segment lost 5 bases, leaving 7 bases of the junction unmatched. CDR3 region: CASSPRQGFSNQPQHF. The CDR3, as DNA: TGTGCCAGCAGCCCCCGACAGGGCTTTAGCAATCAGCCCCAGCATTTT.

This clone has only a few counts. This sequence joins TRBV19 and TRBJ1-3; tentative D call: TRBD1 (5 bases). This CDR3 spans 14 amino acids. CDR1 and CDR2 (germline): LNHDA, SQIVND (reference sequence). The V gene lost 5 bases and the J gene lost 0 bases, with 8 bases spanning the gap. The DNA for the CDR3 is TGTGCCAGTAGTTACGGGGGCTCTGGAAACACCATATATTTT. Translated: CASSYGGSGNTIYF.

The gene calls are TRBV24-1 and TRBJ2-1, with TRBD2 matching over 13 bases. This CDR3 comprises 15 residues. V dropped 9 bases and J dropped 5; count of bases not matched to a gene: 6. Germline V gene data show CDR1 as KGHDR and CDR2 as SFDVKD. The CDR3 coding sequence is TGTGCCACCGGTAAAGGGACTAGCGGGGACAATGAGCAGTTCTTC. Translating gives CATGKGTSGDNEQFF.

The CDR3: CASSLRDYSYEQYF. CDR3 sequence (DNA): TGTGCCAGCAGCCTCCGGGACTACTCCTACGAGCAGTACTTC. The gene calls are TRBV11-3 and TRBJ2-7; TRBD2 matches at 7 bases. Germline loops: CDR1 SGHNT, CDR2 YENEEA. The CDR3 totals 14 residues. J lost 0 bases, V lost 5 bases, and 4 bases had no gene match.

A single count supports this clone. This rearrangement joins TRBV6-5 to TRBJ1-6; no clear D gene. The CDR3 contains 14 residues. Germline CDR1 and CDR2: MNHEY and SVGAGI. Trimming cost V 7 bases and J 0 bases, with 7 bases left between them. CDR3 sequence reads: CASTRSSYNSPLHF. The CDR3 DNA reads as TGTGCCAGCACGAGGAGCTCCTATAATTCACCCCTCCACTTT.

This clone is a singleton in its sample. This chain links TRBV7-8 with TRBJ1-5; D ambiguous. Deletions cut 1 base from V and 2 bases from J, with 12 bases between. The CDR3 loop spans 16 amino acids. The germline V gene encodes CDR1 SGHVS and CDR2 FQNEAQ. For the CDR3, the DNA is TGTGCCAGCAGCTTAGGTTCAGCCCGGGGCAATCAGCCCCAGCATTTT. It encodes CASSLGSARGNQPQHF.

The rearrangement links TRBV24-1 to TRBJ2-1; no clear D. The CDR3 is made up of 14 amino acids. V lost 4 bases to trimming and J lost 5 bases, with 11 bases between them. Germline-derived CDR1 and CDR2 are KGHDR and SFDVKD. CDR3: CATSELSPHNEQFF. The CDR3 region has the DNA TGTGCCACCAGTGAACTATCCCCCCACAATGAGCAGTTCTTC.

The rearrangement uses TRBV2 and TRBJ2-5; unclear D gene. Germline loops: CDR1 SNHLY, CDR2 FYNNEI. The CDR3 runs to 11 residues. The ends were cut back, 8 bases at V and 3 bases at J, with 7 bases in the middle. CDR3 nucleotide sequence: TGTGCCAGCGCAACTGAAGAGACCCAGTACTTC. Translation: CASATEETQYF. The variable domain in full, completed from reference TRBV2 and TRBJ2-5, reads EPEVTQTPSHQVTQMGQEVILRCVPISNHLYFYWYRQILGQKVEFLVSFYNNEISEKSEIFDDQFSVERPDGSNFTLKIRSTKLEDSAMYFCASATEETQYFGPGTRLLVL.

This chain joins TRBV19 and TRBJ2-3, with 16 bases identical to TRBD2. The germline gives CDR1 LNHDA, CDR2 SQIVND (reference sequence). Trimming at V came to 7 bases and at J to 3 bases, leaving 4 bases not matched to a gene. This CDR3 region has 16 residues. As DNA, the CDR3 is TGTGCCAGTATGGGACTAGCGGGGGGGCAGACAGATACGCAGTATTTT. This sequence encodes CASMGLAGGQTDTQYF.

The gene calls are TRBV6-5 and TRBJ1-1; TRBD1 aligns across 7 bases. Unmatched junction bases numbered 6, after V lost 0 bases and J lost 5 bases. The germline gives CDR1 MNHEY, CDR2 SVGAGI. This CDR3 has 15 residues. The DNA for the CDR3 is TGTGCCAGCAGTTACTCGGCAGGGGGGCGGACTGAAGCTTTCTTT. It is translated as CASSYSAGGRTEAFF.

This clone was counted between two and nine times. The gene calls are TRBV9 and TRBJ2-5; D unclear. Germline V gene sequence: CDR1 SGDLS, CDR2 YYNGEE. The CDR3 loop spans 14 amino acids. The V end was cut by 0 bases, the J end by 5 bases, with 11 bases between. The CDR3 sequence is CASSVAAVEETQYF. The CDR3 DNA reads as TGTGCCAGCAGCGTAGCTGCAGTGGAGGAGACCCAGTACTTC.

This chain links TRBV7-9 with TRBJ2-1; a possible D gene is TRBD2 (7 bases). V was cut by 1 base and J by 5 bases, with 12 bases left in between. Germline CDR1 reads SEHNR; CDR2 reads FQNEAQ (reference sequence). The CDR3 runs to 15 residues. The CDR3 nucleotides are TGTGCCAGCAGCTTAGGAGGGGGGGTAAACAATGAGCAGTTCTTC. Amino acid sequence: CASSLGGGVNNEQFF.

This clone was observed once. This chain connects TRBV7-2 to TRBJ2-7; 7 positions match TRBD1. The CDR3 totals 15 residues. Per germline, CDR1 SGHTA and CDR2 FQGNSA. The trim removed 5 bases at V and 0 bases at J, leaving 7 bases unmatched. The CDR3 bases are TGTGCCAGCAGCAGACAGGGTCTAAACTCCTACGAGCAGTACTTC. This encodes CASSRQGLNSYEQYF.

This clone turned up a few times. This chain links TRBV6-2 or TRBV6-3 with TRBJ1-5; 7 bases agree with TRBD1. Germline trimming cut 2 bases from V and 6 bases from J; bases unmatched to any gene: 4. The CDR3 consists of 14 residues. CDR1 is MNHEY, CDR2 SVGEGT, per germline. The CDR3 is CASSYEGAVQPQHF. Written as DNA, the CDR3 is TGTGCCAGCAGTTACGAGGGGGCTGTTCAGCCCCAGCATTTT.

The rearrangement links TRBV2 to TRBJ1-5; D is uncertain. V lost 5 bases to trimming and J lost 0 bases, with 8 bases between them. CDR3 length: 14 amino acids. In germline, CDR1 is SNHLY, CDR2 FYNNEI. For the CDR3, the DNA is TGTGCCAGCAGTCTCGGGAATAGCAATCAGCCCCAGCATTTT. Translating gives CASSLGNSNQPQHF.

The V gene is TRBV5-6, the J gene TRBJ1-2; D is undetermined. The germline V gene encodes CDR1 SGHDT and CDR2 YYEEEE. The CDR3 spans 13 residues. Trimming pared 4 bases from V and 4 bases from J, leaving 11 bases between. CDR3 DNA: TGTGCCAGCAGCCTGAGGGCCAGCTATGGCTACACCTTC. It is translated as CASSLRASYGYTF.

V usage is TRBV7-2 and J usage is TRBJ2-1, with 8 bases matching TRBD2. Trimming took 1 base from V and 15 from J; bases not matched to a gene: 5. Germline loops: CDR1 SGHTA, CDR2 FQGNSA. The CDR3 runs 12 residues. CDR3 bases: TGTGCCAGCAGCTTAGAAGGCGGGGGGATGTTCTTC. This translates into CASSLEGGGMFF.